This is a list of T cell receptor beta chains from one sample in a study of human T cells and chemical hapten exposure. TCRdb recomputed calls from the RACE reads with MiXCR, one row per CDR3 protein. The data show roughly 100,000 distinct CDR3 sequences, less than 40% seen once. This material consisted of whole blood, taken in connection with sensitization to the hapten diphenylcyclopropenone (DPC). All receptors derive from a man between 40 and 49 years old with alopecia areata. Some clones in this sample may be carry-over from other donors' samples. CDR3s include the opening cysteine and the closing phenylalanine or tryptophan. D genes are given only for firm matches. The size field is filled for only some rows; it gives once, few, many or a size class.

d_gene,j_gene,abundance,v_gene,CDR3aa,CDR3nt
-,TRBJ1-4,-,TRBV2,CASSEVGNEKLFF,TGTGCCAGCAGTGAAGTGGGGAATGAAAAACTGTTTTTT
-,TRBJ1-1,-,TRBV5-5,CASSLLQGTEAFF,TGTGCCAGCAGCTTGCTTCAAGGCACTGAAGCTTTCTTT
-,TRBJ1-4,once,TRBV7-9,CASSFKQGPSATNEKLFF,TGTGCCAGCAGCTTCAAACAGGGTCCATCTGCAACTAATGAAAAACTGTTTTTT
-,TRBJ1-3,-,TRBV2,CASSFEQEGNTIYF,TGTGCCAGCAGTTTTGAACAGGAAGGAAACACCATATATTTT
-,TRBJ2-3,-,TRBV21-1,CASSKVERGPTDTQYF,TGTGCCAGCAGCAAAGTTGAGAGGGGGCCGACAGATACGCAGTATTTT
TRBD2,TRBJ2-3,-,TRBV29-1,CSVEGGIAGGSDTQYF,TGCAGCGTTGAAGGTGGGATAGCGGGAGGTTCCGATACGCAGTATTTT
TRBD1,TRBJ2-5,once,TRBV30,CAWKRTGKHETQYF,TGTGCCTGGAAAAGGACAGGGAAACACGAGACCCAGTACTTC
-,TRBJ2-3,many,TRBV9,CASSPTLAGTDTQYF,TGTGCCAGCAGCCCCACCCTAGCCGGTACAGATACGCAGTATTTT
-,TRBJ2-5,few,TRBV20-1,CSASPGSETQYF,TGCAGTGCTAGTCCCGGGAGCGAGACCCAGTACTTC
-,TRBJ2-4,few,TRBV15,CATSEGAKNIQYF,TGTGCCACCAGCGAGGGAGCCAAAAACATTCAGTACTTC
TRBD2,TRBJ2-4,-,TRBV11-3,CASSRGLAGRFDIQYF,TGTGCCAGCAGCCGGGGACTAGCGGGACGTTTTGACATTCAGTACTTC
-,TRBJ2-3,few,TRBV20-1,CSARDPGGSSTDTQYF,TGCAGTGCTAGAGATCCTGGGGGAAGTAGCACAGATACGCAGTATTTT
TRBD2,TRBJ2-7,few,TRBV7-2,CASSQAGDIAYEQYF,TGTGCCAGCAGCCAAGCGGGGGACATCGCCTACGAGCAGTACTTC
TRBD1,TRBJ2-7,-,TRBV18,CASSPPGQGAYEQYF,TGTGCCAGCTCACCACCGGGACAGGGGGCTTACGAGCAGTACTTC
-,TRBJ2-1,few,TRBV6-2/TRBV6-3,CASSYSGSMAYNEQFF,TGTGCCAGCAGTTACTCGGGGTCCATGGCGTACAATGAGCAGTTCTTC
-,TRBJ1-4,-,TRBV12-3/TRBV12-4,CASSLGPEKLFF,TGTGCCAGCAGTTTGGGTCCAGAAAAACTGTTTTTT
TRBD2,TRBJ2-2,-,TRBV29-1,CSVGPSGSYTGELFF,TGCAGCGTTGGGCCTAGCGGATCCTACACCGGGGAGCTGTTTTTT
TRBD2,TRBJ2-3,once,TRBV2,CASSGTSADTQYF,TGTGCCAGCAGTGGGACTAGCGCAGATACGCAGTATTTT
-,TRBJ1-1,few,TRBV29-1,CSVEARKPEAFF,TGCAGCGTTGAAGCTAGGAAACCGGAAGCTTTCTTT
TRBD2,TRBJ2-1,many,TRBV9,CASSVGAGVWDEQFF,TGTGCCAGCAGCGTAGGTGCGGGAGTCTGGGATGAGCAGTTCTTC
-,TRBJ1-1,-,TRBV5-1,CASSSGGRENTEAFF,TGCGCCAGCAGCTCTGGAGGACGAGAGAACACTGAAGCTTTCTTT
TRBD1,TRBJ1-5,-,TRBV29-1,CSVTQTGGALEPQHF,TGCAGCGTTACCCAGACAGGGGGTGCCCTAGAGCCCCAGCATTTT
TRBD2,TRBJ2-3,few,TRBV20-1,CSAKIGGGPTDTQYF,TGCAGTGCAAAGATAGGCGGGGGGCCCACAGATACGCAGTATTTT
-,TRBJ2-7,-,TRBV28,CASSPRSPGVSYEQYF,TGTGCCAGCAGTCCTCGGAGCCCGGGGGTCTCCTACGAGCAGTACTTC
-,TRBJ2-3,few,TRBV6-2/TRBV6-3,CASSYGTPDTQYF,TGTGCCAGCAGTTACGGAACGCCAGATACGCAGTATTTT
TRBD1,TRBJ2-3,-,TRBV14,CASSQGNRQGLATDTQYF,TGTGCCAGCAGCCAAGGTAACCGACAGGGCCTGGCCACAGATACGCAGTATTTT
TRBD2,TRBJ2-1,many,TRBV7-6,CASSPRVQRGRLYNEQFF,TGTGCCAGCAGCCCAAGGGTTCAGCGGGGGAGACTTTACAATGAGCAGTTCTTC
TRBD2,TRBJ2-3,-,TRBV3-1,CASSLHGGSGRTDTQYF,TGTGCCAGCAGCCTTCATGGAGGGAGCGGGAGAACAGATACGCAGTATTTT
-,TRBJ1-4,-,TRBV24-1,CATSIEGEKLFF,TGTGCCACCAGTATAGAGGGGGAAAAACTGTTTTTT
TRBD1,TRBJ1-2,-,TRBV19,CASSLEGAATNYGYTF,TGTGCCAGTAGCTTAGAGGGGGCAGCGACTAACTATGGCTACACCTTC
-,TRBJ2-5,few,TRBV7-2,CASSLGARLTQETQYF,TGTGCCAGCAGCTTGGGGGCTCGGCTTACTCAAGAGACCCAGTACTTC
-,TRBJ2-4,-,TRBV11-2,CASSPSRVAKNIQYF,TGTGCCAGCAGCCCCTCCAGGGTAGCCAAAAACATTCAGTACTTC
TRBD1,TRBJ2-1,-,TRBV6-6,CASRRDRADEQFF,TGTGCCAGCCGCCGGGACAGGGCGGATGAGCAGTTCTTC
-,TRBJ2-3,-,TRBV7-2,CASAHGRRGRFTDTQYF,TGTGCCAGCGCCCACGGCCGCCGGGGGCGGTTCACAGATACGCAGTATTTT
-,TRBJ2-3,few,TRBV28,CASSRRTRDGGTDTQYF,TGTGCCAGCAGCCGAAGGACAAGGGATGGTGGCACAGATACGCAGTATTTT
-,TRBJ2-3,few,TRBV6-1,CASTPQWDTQYF,TGTGCCAGCACCCCGCAATGGGATACGCAGTATTTT
TRBD1,TRBJ1-1,few,TRBV6-2/TRBV6-3,CASSVRRGQWENTEAFF,TGTGCCAGCTCCGTGAGAAGGGGACAGTGGGAGAACACTGAAGCTTTCTTT
TRBD1,TRBJ1-1,-,TRBV5-1,CASSPGQGTMNTEAFF,TGCGCCAGCAGCCCAGGACAGGGAACTATGAACACTGAAGCTTTCTTT
-,TRBJ2-7,-,TRBV27,CASSLDRGFVSEQYF,TGTGCCAGCAGTTTAGACCGGGGTTTCGTTAGCGAGCAGTACTTC
-,TRBJ2-6,-,TRBV29-1,CSVDGGAGANVLTF,TGCAGCGTTGATGGGGGTGCCGGGGCCAACGTCCTGACTTTC
-,TRBJ2-2,-,TRBV24-1,CATSEKARSYTGELFF,TGTGCCACCAGTGAGAAGGCCAGGTCCTACACCGGGGAGCTGTTTTTT
-,TRBJ1-1,-,TRBV29-1,CSVAEGGGRGTEAFF,TGCAGCGTTGCGGAAGGTGGGGGCCGAGGTACTGAAGCTTTCTTT
TRBD2,TRBJ2-1,many,TRBV19,CASSISGTSGSNEQFF,TGTGCCAGTAGTATTTCCGGGACTAGCGGGAGCAATGAGCAGTTCTTC
-,TRBJ1-5,-,TRBV7-8,CASSNRQNSNQPQHF,TGTGCCAGCAGCAACCGACAGAATAGCAATCAGCCCCAGCATTTT
-,TRBJ2-5,few,TRBV5-1,CASSFPGEETQYF,TGCGCCAGCAGCTTTCCAGGTGAAGAGACCCAGTACTTC